This T cell receptor beta chain stems from a study of beta chain features in type 1 diabetes. Comment on this clone: The target antigen is unknown. Its ends do not fully match the called genes, so a read error is possible.

Study conclusions and caveats: Patients with Type 1 diabetes showed moderately but significantly shorter TCRB CDR3s in all four CD4+ subsets. Using cDNA template may skew counts toward highly expressing activated cells.

The CDR3 sequence is 12 residues long. Germline lookup yields CDR1 SNHLY and CDR2 FYNNEI. Since all of the isolated RNA was reverse transcribed, expressed TCRB transcripts were what got sequenced. Profiling relied on immunoSEQ multiplex PCR, and the TCRdb table lists in-frame clones only, not all of them. The sample holds about 650,000 clones; around 12% are singletons and the top ten take around 0.12%. Sequencing used naive CD4+ T cells from blood. This TCR came from a man under 40 with type 1 diabetes. The chain carries TRBV2 and TRBJ2-1; TRBD1 might be the D (6 bases). The CDR3 bases are TGTGCCAGCAGTGAGAATGGGGACACCAGGGTCTTC. Its protein is CASSENGDTRVF.